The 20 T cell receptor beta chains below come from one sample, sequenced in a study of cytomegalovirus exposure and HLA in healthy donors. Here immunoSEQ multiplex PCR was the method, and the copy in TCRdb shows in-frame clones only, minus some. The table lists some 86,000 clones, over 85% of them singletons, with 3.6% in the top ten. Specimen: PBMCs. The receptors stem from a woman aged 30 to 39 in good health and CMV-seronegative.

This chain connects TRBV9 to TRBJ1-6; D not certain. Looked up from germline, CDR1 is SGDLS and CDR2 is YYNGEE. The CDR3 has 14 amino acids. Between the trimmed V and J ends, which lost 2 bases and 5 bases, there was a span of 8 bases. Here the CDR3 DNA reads TGTGCCAGCAGCGTCCGGGATAATAATTCACCCCTCCACTTT. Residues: CASSVRDNNSPLHF.

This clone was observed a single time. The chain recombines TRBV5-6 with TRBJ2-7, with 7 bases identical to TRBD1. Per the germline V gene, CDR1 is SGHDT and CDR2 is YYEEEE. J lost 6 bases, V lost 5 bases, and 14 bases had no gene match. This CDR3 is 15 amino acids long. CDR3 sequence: CASSFRQGRWGEQYF. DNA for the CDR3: TGTGCCAGCAGTTTCAGACAGGGTCGTTGGGGCGAGCAGTACTTC.

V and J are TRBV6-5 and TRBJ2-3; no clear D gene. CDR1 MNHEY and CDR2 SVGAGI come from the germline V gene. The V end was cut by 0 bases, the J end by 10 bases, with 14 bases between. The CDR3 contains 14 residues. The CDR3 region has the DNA TGTGCCAGCAGTTACTCGATATTGGCAGGTGCGCAGTATTTT. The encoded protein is CASSYSILAGAQYF.

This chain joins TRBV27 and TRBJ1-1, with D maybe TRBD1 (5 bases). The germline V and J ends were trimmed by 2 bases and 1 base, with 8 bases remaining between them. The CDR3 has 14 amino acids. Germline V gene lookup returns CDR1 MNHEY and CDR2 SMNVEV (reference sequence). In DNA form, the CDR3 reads TGTGCCAGCAGTTTACAGGGCCAGAACACTGAAGCTTTCTTT. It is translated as CASSLQGQNTEAFF.

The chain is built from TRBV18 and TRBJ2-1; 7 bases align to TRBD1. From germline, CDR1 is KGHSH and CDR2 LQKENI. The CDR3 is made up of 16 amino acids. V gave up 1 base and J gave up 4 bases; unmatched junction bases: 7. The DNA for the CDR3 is TGTGCCAGCTCACCACAATCCACAGGGGTTTACAATGAGCAGTTCTTC. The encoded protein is CASSPQSTGVYNEQFF.

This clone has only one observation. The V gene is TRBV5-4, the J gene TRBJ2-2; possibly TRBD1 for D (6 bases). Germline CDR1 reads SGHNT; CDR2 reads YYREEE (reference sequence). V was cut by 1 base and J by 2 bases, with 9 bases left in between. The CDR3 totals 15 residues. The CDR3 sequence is CASSLTRGNTGELFF. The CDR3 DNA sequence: TGTGCCAGCAGCTTGACCAGGGGTAACACCGGGGAGCTGTTTTTT.

The CDR3 here is CASSLDRSSNSPLHF. The CDR3 bases are TGCGCCAGCAGCTTGGACAGGTCGTCTAATTCACCCCTCCACTTT. The V call is TRBV5-1, the J call TRBJ1-6, with D perhaps matching TRBD1 (5 bases). V was pared by 0 bases and J by 6 bases, with 10 bases between. The germline CDR1 and CDR2 sequences are SGHRS and YFSETQ. The CDR3 loop spans 15 amino acids.

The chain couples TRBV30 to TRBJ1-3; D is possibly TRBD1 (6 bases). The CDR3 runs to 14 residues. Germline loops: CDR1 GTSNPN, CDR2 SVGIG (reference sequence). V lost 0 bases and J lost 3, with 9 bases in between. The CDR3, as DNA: TGTGCCTGGAGTGTACTACAGGGTGGAAACACCATATATTTT. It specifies CAWSVLQGGNTIYF.

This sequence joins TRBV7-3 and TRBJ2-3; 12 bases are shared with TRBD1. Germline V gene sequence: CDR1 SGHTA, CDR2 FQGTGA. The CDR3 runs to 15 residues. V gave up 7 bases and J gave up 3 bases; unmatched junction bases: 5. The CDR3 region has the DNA TGTGCCAGCAACGGGGGACAGGGGGCAACAGATACGCAGTATTTT. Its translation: CASNGGQGATDTQYF.

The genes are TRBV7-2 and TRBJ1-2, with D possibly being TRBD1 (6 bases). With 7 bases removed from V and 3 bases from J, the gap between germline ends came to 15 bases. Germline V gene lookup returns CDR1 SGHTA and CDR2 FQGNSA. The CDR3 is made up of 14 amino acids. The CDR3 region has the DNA TGTGCCAGCACCCAAAGCAGGGGTGACTATGGCTACACCTTC. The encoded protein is CASTQSRGDYGYTF. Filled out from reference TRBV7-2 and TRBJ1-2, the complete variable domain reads GAGVSQSPSNKVTEKGKDVELRCDPISGHTALYWYRQSLGQGLEFLIYFQGNSAPDKSGLPSDRFSAERTGGSVSTLTIQRTQQEDSAVYLCASTQSRGDYGYTFGSGTRLTVV.

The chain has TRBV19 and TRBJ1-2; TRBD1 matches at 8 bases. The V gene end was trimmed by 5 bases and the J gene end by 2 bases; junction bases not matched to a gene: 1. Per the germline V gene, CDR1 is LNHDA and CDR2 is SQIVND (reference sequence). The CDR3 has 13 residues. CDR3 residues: CASSDRGNYGYTF. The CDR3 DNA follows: TGTGCCAGTAGTGACAGGGGCAACTATGGCTACACCTTC.

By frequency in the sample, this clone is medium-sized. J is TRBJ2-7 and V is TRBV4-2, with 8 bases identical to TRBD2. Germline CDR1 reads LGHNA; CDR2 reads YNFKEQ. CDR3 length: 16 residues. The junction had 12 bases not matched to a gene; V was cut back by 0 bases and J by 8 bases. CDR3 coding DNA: TGTGCCAGCAGCCAAGAGGGACTAGAAATGGTCGGCAAGCAGTACTTC. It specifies CASSQEGLEMVGKQYF.

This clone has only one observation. The CDR3 nucleotides read TGTGCCAGCAGCTTAACGGCGGCCTACGAGCAGTACTTC. Residues: CASSLTAAYEQYF. The rearrangement uses TRBV7-3 and TRBJ2-7; D not certain. Trimming shortened V by 0 bases and J by 2 bases, and 5 bases separated the two germline ends. Germline CDR1 SGHTA, CDR2 FQGTGA. The CDR3 spans 13 residues.

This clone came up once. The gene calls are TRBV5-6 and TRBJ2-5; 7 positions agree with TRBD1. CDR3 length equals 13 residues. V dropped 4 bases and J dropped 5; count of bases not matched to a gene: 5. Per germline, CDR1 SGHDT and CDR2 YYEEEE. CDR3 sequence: CASSEDRPETQYF. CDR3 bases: TGTGCCAGCAGCGAGGACAGGCCCGAGACCCAGTACTTC.

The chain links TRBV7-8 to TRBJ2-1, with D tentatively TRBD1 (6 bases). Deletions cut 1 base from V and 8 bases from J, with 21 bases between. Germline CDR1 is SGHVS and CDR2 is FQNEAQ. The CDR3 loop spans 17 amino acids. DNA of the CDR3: TGTGCCAGCAGCTTAGGAGGGGGAGCCTTTGGTGAGGATGAGCAGTTCTTC. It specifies CASSLGGGAFGEDEQFF.

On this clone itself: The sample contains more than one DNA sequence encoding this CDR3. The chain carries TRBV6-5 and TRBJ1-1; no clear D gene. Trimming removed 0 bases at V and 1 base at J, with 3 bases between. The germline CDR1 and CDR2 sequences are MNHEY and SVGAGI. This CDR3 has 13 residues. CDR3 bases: TGTGCCAGCAGTTACTCGAGGAACACTGAAGCTTTCTTT. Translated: CASSYSRNTEAFF.

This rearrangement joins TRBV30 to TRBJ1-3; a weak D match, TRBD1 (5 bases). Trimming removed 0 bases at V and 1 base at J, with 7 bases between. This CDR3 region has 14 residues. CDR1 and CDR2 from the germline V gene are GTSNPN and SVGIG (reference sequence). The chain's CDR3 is CAWSVRGSGNTIYF. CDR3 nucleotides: TGTGCCTGGAGTGTACGGGGGTCTGGAAACACCATATATTTT.

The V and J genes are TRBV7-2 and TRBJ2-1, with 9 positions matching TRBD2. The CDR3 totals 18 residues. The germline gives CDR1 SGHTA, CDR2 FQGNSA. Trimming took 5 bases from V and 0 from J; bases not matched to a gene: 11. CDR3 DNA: TGTGCCAGCAGCCTTCGCCCTAGCGGGGCCAGCTCCTACAATGAGCAGTTCTTC. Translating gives CASSLRPSGASSYNEQFF.

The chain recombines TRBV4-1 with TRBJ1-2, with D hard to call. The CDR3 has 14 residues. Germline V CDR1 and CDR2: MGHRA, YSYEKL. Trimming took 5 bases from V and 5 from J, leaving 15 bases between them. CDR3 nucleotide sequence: TGCGCCAGCAGCACTCCGGGAGACCCTTATGGCTACACCTTC. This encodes CASSTPGDPYGYTF.

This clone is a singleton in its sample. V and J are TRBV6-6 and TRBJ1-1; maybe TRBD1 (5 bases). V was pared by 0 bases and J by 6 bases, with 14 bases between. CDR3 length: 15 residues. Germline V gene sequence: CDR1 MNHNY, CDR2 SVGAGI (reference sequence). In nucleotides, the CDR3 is TGTGCCAGCAGTTACTCGAAAGGGGAAGGCTCTGAAGCTTTCTTT. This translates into CASSYSKGEGSEAFF.